These 12 T cell receptor beta chains originate from one sample sequenced in a study of PD-1 blockade in classical Hodgkin lymphoma (dated by TCRdb to 2018 to 2020). The library came from the immunoSEQ multiplex PCR assay. TCRdb provides this immuneACCESS table in a form limited to in-frame rearrangements. Some clones are lacking; in checked studies, under half of them reflect an unresolved V gene, and why the rest are absent is not known. The sample table shows more than 75,000 clones, and approximately 94% are seen once. About 2% of the sample is taken by the ten largest. This sample's time point label indicates: cycle 4 day 1 (C4D1), after 6 weeks of nivolumab. Every trial patient had relapsed following autologous stem cell transplantation, and prior brentuximab vedotin exposure was what differed among cohorts A, B and C. This specimen consisted of peripheral blood mononuclear cells (PBMCs), obtained before the fourth cycle of nivolumab. The receptors were gathered from a human donor with classical Hodgkin lymphoma.

V gene TRBV10-3 combines with J gene TRBJ2-1, with D maybe TRBD2 (5 bases). The ends were cut back, 8 bases at V and 5 bases at J, with 16 bases in the middle. CDR3 length: 14 amino acids. The germline V gene encodes CDR1 ENHRY and CDR2 SYGVKD. The CDR3 nucleotides are TGTGCCATCGGGGATACGAGGGTTAACAATGAGCAGTTCTTC. It encodes CAIGDTRVNNEQFF.

The J gene is TRBJ1-1, the V gene TRBV7-9, with 10 bases aligning to TRBD1. With 5 bases clipped from V and 5 bases from J, the junction kept 8 bases outside the gene matches. Germline assignment: CDR1 SEHNR and CDR2 FQNEAQ (reference sequence). CDR3 size: 15 residues. The CDR3 nucleotides are TGTGCCAGCAGCGGACCGACAGGGGGCCCTACTGAAGCTTTCTTT. As protein: CASSGPTGGPTEAFF.

The chain has TRBV6-5 and TRBJ2-2; 9 nucleotides line up with TRBD1. With 11 bases clipped from V and 6 bases from J, the junction kept 7 bases outside the gene matches. This CDR3 contains 13 residues. The germline CDR1 and CDR2 sequences are MNHEY and SVGAGI. This chain's CDR3 is CAVGQGRSGELFF. DNA of the CDR3: TGTGCCGTAGGACAGGGGAGGTCCGGGGAGCTGTTTTTT.

The V and J genes are TRBV6-6 and TRBJ2-7; D gene unclear. V dropped 2 bases and J dropped 1 base, with 9 bases sitting between them. This CDR3 spans 14 amino acids. In germline, CDR1 is MNHNY, CDR2 SVGAGI (reference sequence). The CDR3 bases are TGTGCCAGCAGTTACCGAGGCCCTTCCTACGAGCAGTACTTC. Protein: CASSYRGPSYEQYF.

The chain joins TRBV18 to TRBJ2-7; D gene uncertain. The length of the CDR3 is 14 residues. Trimming cost V 0 bases and J 6 bases, with 12 bases left between them. Germline V gene lookup returns CDR1 KGHSH and CDR2 LQKENI. The CDR3: CASSPPSGRSEQYF. In DNA form, the CDR3 reads TGTGCCAGCTCACCACCCTCCGGCAGGTCCGAGCAGTACTTC.

This chain uses TRBV10-3 with TRBJ2-1; D not resolved. CDR3 length: 13 residues. Trimming left V 5 bases short and J 7 bases short, with 12 bases between. The germline CDR1 and CDR2 sequences are ENHRY and SYGVKD. The CDR3 here is CAISPIEGNEQFF. Written as DNA, the CDR3 is TGTGCCATCAGTCCGATAGAAGGGAATGAGCAGTTCTTC.

This sequence joins TRBV27 and TRBJ2-2; D may be TRBD1 (5 bases). This CDR3 comprises 15 residues. V dropped 6 bases and J dropped 9 bases, with 20 bases sitting between them. Germline V gene data show CDR1 as MNHEY and CDR2 as SMNVEV (reference sequence). The CDR3 DNA is TGTGCCAGCAGGTCCTGGCAGGGAAGGCTTCGGGAGCTGTTTTTT. Amino acid sequence: CASRSWQGRLRELFF.

V usage is TRBV11-2 and J usage is TRBJ1-3; no clear D. This CDR3 has 17 amino acids. V dropped 5 bases and J dropped 0 bases, with 17 bases sitting between them. Germline V gene sequence: CDR1 SGHAT, CDR2 FQNNGV. CDR3 nucleotide sequence: TGTGCCAGCAGCCTCCACCCCGGCGGCCACTCTGGAAACACCATATATTTT. It is translated as CASSLHPGGHSGNTIYF.

This clone came up once. This CDR3 is CASSGTVNTGELFF. The CDR3 coding sequence is TGTGCCAGCAGTGGGACGGTGAACACCGGGGAGCTGTTTTTT. The J gene is TRBJ2-2, the V gene TRBV28; TRBD1 or TRBD2 may be the D gene (5 bases each). The germline V and J ends were trimmed by 5 bases and 1 base, with 8 bases remaining between them. The CDR3 has 14 residues. CDR1 and CDR2 (germline): MDHEN, SYDVKM. The variable domain in full, completed from reference TRBV28 and TRBJ2-2, reads DVKVTQSSRYLVKRTGEKVFLECVQDMDHENMFWYRQDPGLGLRLIYFSYDVKMKEKGDIPEGYSVSREKKERFSLILESASTNQTSMYLCASSGTVNTGELFFGEGSRLTVL.

The genes are TRBV10-3 and TRBJ2-7; 7 bases agree with TRBD1. Germline V CDR1 and CDR2: ENHRY, SYGVKD. The ends lost 6 bases at V and 2 bases at J; junction bases unmatched: 7. CDR3 length equals 14 residues. The CDR3 region has the DNA TGTGCCATCAGCTCCTCCGGGACAGCCTACGAGCAGTACTTC. Protein product: CAISSSGTAYEQYF.

The CDR3 is CASSFGGSNTEAFF. CDR3 nucleotide sequence: TGTGCCAGCAGCTTTGGGGGGTCTAACACTGAAGCTTTCTTT. The J gene is TRBJ1-1, the V gene TRBV5-4; TRBD1 is a possible D gene (5 bases). This CDR3 spans 14 amino acids. Trimming shortened V by 2 bases and J by 2 bases, and 10 bases separated the two germline ends. Germline lookup yields CDR1 SGHNT and CDR2 YYREEE (reference sequence).

The chain joins TRBV11-2 to TRBJ1-5, with D perhaps TRBD1 (5 bases). V gave up 1 base and J gave up 11 bases, with 9 bases separating them. The CDR3 extends over 12 amino acids. Germline-derived CDR1 and CDR2 are SGHAT and FQNNGV. The CDR3 region is CASSLVGGSQHF. CDR3 sequence (DNA): TGTGCCAGCAGCTTAGTCGGGGGGTCCCAGCATTTT.